A single sample gave rise to the 23 T cell receptor beta chains below, sequenced in a study of T cell changes during pregnancy in multiple sclerosis (dated by TCRdb to about 2019). Receptor libraries were prepared by the immunoSEQ multiplex PCR assay. Sourced from immuneACCESS, this table was stored by TCRdb with only in-frame sequences that have V and J called. A share of the clones is absent; for the studies checked, an unresolved V gene accounts for under half, and the remainder has no known explanation. The sample table contains 40,000 or so clones; only one count was recorded for more than 85% of them. Clones ranked in the top ten supply under 10% of the sample. Specimen: CD8+ T cells from peripheral blood mononuclear cells, collected before pregnancy. The receptors derive from a female donor with multiple sclerosis, enrolled in a pregnancy study.

This clone was counted only a few times. The rearrangement links TRBV6-5 to TRBJ2-5; the match to TRBD2 covers 10 bases. The trim removed 4 bases at V and 1 base at J, leaving 6 bases unmatched. The CDR3 runs to 16 residues. Germline V gene data show CDR1 as MNHEY and CDR2 as SVGAGI. CDR3 protein: CASSWRPSGSQETQYF. Written as DNA, the CDR3 is TGTGCCAGCAGTTGGCGGCCTAGCGGGAGCCAAGAGACCCAGTACTTC.

CDR3 residues: CASSSITGEGETQYF. CDR3 DNA: TGTGCCAGCAGCTCGATAACAGGGGAAGGCGAGACCCAGTACTTC. The chain employs TRBV7-9 and TRBJ2-5; the match to TRBD1 covers 7 bases. The ends lost 4 bases at V and 5 bases at J; junction bases unmatched: 10. The length of the CDR3 is 15 residues. CDR1 and CDR2 (germline): SEHNR, FQNEAQ (reference sequence). The full variable domain, rest sourced from reference TRBV7-9 and TRBJ2-5, is DTGVSQNPRHKITKRGQNVTFRCDPISEHNRLYWYRQTLGQGPEFLTYFQNEAQLEKSRLLSDRFSAERPKGSFSTLEIQRTEQGDSAMYLCASSSITGEGETQYFGPGTRLLVL.

CDR3 protein: CASSFGGGSYEQYF. The CDR3 DNA reads as TGTGCCAGCAGTTTTGGGGGCGGTAGCTACGAGCAGTACTTC. The chain is built from TRBV27 and TRBJ2-5; D perhaps matches TRBD1 (6 bases). Near its end, the DNA agrees better with TRBJ2-7, so the J call may be wrong. This CDR3 contains 14 residues. Germline assignment: CDR1 MNHEY and CDR2 SMNVEV (reference sequence).

The rearrangement joins TRBV15 to TRBJ2-5; a weak D match, TRBD1 (6 bases). Deletions cut 0 bases from V and 5 bases from J, with 10 bases between. There are 14 residues in the CDR3. Germline lookup yields CDR1 LNHNV and CDR2 YYDKDF (reference sequence). The CDR3 nucleotides are TGTGCCACCAGCAGAGAGGGACATAAGGAGACCCAGTACTTC. Protein: CATSREGHKETQYF.

The rearrangement links TRBV27 to TRBJ2-7; 13 bases align to TRBD2. The trim removed 3 bases at V and 5 bases at J, leaving 10 bases unmatched. Germline-derived CDR1 and CDR2 are MNHEY and SMNVEV (reference sequence). CDR3 size: 17 residues. The CDR3 region has the DNA TGTGCCAGCAGTTTTTTCCGGACTAGCGGGAGTGGCGACGAGCAGTACTTC. This sequence encodes CASSFFRTSGSGDEQYF.

V usage is TRBV30 and J usage is TRBJ2-7, with TRBD2 as a possible D gene (5 bases). The V gene lost 2 bases and the J gene lost 2 bases, with 10 bases spanning the gap. Looked up from germline, CDR1 is GTSNPN and CDR2 is SVGIG (reference sequence). The CDR3 length is 13 residues. The CDR3 reads CAWSPSGPYEQYF. CDR3 nucleotides: TGTGCCTGGAGTCCGAGCGGACCCTACGAGCAGTACTTC. The full variable domain, with the rest looked up from reference TRBV30 and TRBJ2-7, is SQTIHQWPATLVQPVGSPLSLECTVEGTSNPNLYWYRQAAGRGLQLLFYSVGIGQISSEVPQNLSASRPQDRQFILSSKKLLLSDSGFYLCAWSPSGPYEQYFGPGTRLTVT.

This clone appeared a single time. V is TRBV5-1 and J is TRBJ2-7, with D maybe TRBD2 (5 bases). V lost 4 bases and J 6 bases, leaving 23 bases between the germline ends. The length of the CDR3 is 16 residues. Germline assignment: CDR1 SGHRS and CDR2 YFSETQ. Written as DNA, the CDR3 is TGCGCCAGCAGCGGAAGATTGAGGGCCCCCGAGGGCGAGCAGTACTTC. Translation: CASSGRLRAPEGEQYF.

The chain employs TRBV28 and TRBJ1-5; a possible D gene is TRBD1 (5 bases). V lost 2 bases and J lost 3, with 14 bases in between. The CDR3 has 16 amino acids. The V gene's germline CDR1 is MDHEN and CDR2 SYDVKM. The CDR3 DNA sequence: TGTGCCAGCAGTTTACAGGAGGGACTTGCCAATCAGCCCCAGCATTTT. It encodes CASSLQEGLANQPQHF.

This chain uses TRBV4-3 with TRBJ2-3; TRBD2 agrees at 12 bases. The junction had 4 bases not matched to a gene; V was cut back by 0 bases and J by 3 bases. In germline, CDR1 is LGHNA, CDR2 YSLEER. This CDR3 is 17 amino acids long. The CDR3 nucleotides are TGCGCCAGCAGCCAAGACCTAGCGGGAGGGTTTACAGATACGCAGTATTTT. Translation: CASSQDLAGGFTDTQYF.

The gene calls are TRBV7-2 and TRBJ2-1, with D hard to call. This CDR3 has 14 residues. Germline values: CDR1 SGHTA, CDR2 FQGNSA. The V gene lost 5 bases and the J gene lost 6 bases, with 14 bases spanning the gap. CDR3 DNA: TGTGCCAGCAGCCCATTAGTGGGCAGCAATGAGCAGTTCTTC. It translates to CASSPLVGSNEQFF. The full variable domain, its missing parts supplied by reference TRBV7-2 and TRBJ2-1, is GAGVSQSPSNKVTEKGKDVELRCDPISGHTALYWYRQSLGQGLEFLIYFQGNSAPDKSGLPSDRFSAERTGGSVSTLTIQRTQQEDSAVYLCASSPLVGSNEQFFGPGTRLTVL.

This sequence joins TRBV7-9 and TRBJ2-7; 7 nucleotides line up with TRBD2. Germline trimming cut 1 base from V and 2 bases from J; bases unmatched to any gene: 14. The CDR3 spans 18 residues. Per the germline V gene, CDR1 is SEHNR and CDR2 is FQNEAQ (reference sequence). CDR3 region: CASSLEPGGLAEPYEQYF. The CDR3 nucleotides are TGTGCCAGCAGCTTAGAGCCGGGGGGTCTAGCGGAACCCTACGAGCAGTACTTC.

The J gene is TRBJ1-5, the V gene TRBV27; possible D gene TRBD1, 5 bases. This CDR3 is 15 amino acids long. Germline V gives CDR1 MNHEY, CDR2 SMNVEV (reference sequence). Trimming took 1 base from V and 7 from J, leaving 14 bases between them. CDR3 loop: CASSLWSGFGQPQHF. CDR3 sequence (DNA): TGTGCCAGCAGTTTATGGTCAGGGTTCGGACAGCCCCAGCATTTT.

The chain is built from TRBV2 and TRBJ2-1; 8 nucleotides match TRBD1. With V trimmed by 4 bases and J by 8 bases, 10 bases remained unmatched. The CDR3 totals 15 residues. Germline V gene data show CDR1 as SNHLY and CDR2 as FYNNEI. The CDR3 DNA sequence: TGTGCCAGCAGTGTAGCGACAGGGGTCCAGGATGAGCAGTTCTTC. Translation gives CASSVATGVQDEQFF.

The J gene is TRBJ2-7, the V gene TRBV5-6; tentative D call: TRBD2 (6 bases). The germline CDR1 and CDR2 sequences are SGHDT and YYEEEE. The CDR3 has 15 amino acids. V lost 2 bases to trimming and J lost 0 bases, with 12 bases between them. The CDR3 sequence is CASSFLETSSYEQYF. The CDR3 nucleotides read TGTGCCAGCAGCTTCTTGGAGACTAGCTCCTACGAGCAGTACTTC.

The V call is TRBV7-9, the J call TRBJ1-1; D is unresolved. This CDR3 has 11 residues. The V end lost 7 bases, the J end lost 8 bases, and 11 bases lay between the germline ends. Per germline, CDR1 SEHNR and CDR2 FQNEAQ (reference sequence). The CDR3 coding sequence is TGTGCCAGCATGAGCCCCTTAGAAGCTTTCTTT. Amino acid sequence: CASMSPLEAFF.

The chain recombines TRBV14 with TRBJ2-7; D remains unclear. The V end was cut by 2 bases, the J end by 0 bases, with 8 bases between. CDR1 SGHDN and CDR2 FVKESK come from the germline V gene. The CDR3 totals 14 residues. Here the CDR3 reads CASSQLAGSYEQYF. Written as DNA, the CDR3 is TGTGCCAGCAGCCAACTGGCTGGCTCCTACGAGCAGTACTTC.

This chain connects TRBV27 to TRBJ1-2; tentative D call: TRBD1 (6 bases). This CDR3 region has 13 residues. CDR1 MNHEY and CDR2 SMNVEV come from the germline V gene (reference sequence). Trimming took 0 bases from V and 7 from J, leaving 9 bases between them. The CDR3 loop reads CASSLSRTAGYTF. CDR3 DNA: TGTGCCAGCAGTTTATCGAGGACAGCTGGCTACACCTTC.

The rearrangement links TRBV6-1 to TRBJ2-3, with 10 positions matching TRBD2. This CDR3 spans 14 amino acids. Per the germline V gene, CDR1 is MNHNS and CDR2 is SASEGT. V shed 6 bases, J shed 2 bases, and the junction held 2 bases outside the gene matches. CDR3 amino acids: CASSGLAATDTQYF. The CDR3 bases are TGTGCCAGCAGCGGACTAGCGGCCACAGATACGCAGTATTTT.

The rearrangement joins TRBV11-2 to TRBJ1-2, with D maybe TRBD1 (6 bases). The germline V gene encodes CDR1 SGHAT and CDR2 FQNNGV. The CDR3 loop spans 15 amino acids. Trimming cost V 2 bases and J 7 bases, with 17 bases left between them. In DNA form, the CDR3 reads TGTGCCAGCAGCTTAATTGGAACAGGGAGCTTTGGCTACACCTTC. Amino acids: CASSLIGTGSFGYTF.

V is TRBV5-1 and J is TRBJ2-1, with TRBD1 identical over 10 bases. The V segment lost 5 bases and the J segment 4 bases; nucleotides outside the gene matches: 6. This CDR3 region has 15 residues. Germline V lookup: CDR1 SGHRS, CDR2 YFSETQ. Written as DNA, the CDR3 is TGCGCCAGCAGATACGGACAGGGGGGGTACAATGAGCAGTTCTTC. It encodes CASRYGQGGYNEQFF.

The chain joins TRBV19 to TRBJ1-5; D is uncertain. This CDR3 region has 17 residues. CDR1 LNHDA and CDR2 SQIVND come from the germline V gene (reference sequence). V was shortened by 3 bases and J by 1 base, with 16 bases between the two germline ends. The CDR3 sequence is CASSMGSGEYSNQPQHF. CDR3 coding DNA: TGTGCCAGTAGTATGGGGAGTGGGGAATACAGCAATCAGCCCCAGCATTTT.

The rearrangement joins TRBV6-1 to TRBJ2-7; D unresolved. From germline, CDR1 is MNHNS and CDR2 SASEGT. V lost 10 bases and J 3 bases, leaving 19 bases between the germline ends. The CDR3 spans 14 residues. This chain's CDR3 is CATVSWAGVYEQYF. The CDR3 DNA reads TGTGCCACCGTGTCTTGGGCAGGCGTCTACGAGCAGTACTTC.

In DNA, the CDR3 is TGTGCCAGCAGCGCGAGGGAGAACACTGAAGCTTTCTTT. It encodes CASSARENTEAFF. The rearrangement uses TRBV9 and TRBJ1-1, with D hard to call. The CDR3 runs 13 residues. Trimming took off 3 bases at V and 1 base at J, with 7 bases between the two ends. Germline lookup yields CDR1 SGDLS and CDR2 YYNGEE.